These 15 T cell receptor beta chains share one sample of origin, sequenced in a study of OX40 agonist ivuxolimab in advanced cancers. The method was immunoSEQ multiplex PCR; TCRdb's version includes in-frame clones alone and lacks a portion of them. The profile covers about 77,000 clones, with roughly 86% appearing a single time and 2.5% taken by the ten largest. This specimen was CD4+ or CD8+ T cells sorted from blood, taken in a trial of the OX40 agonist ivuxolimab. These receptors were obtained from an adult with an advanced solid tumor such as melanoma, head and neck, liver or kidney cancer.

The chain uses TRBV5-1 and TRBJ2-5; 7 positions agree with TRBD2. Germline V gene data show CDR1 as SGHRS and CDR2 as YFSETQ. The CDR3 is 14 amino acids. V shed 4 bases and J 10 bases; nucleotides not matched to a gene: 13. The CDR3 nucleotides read TGCGCCAGCAGCACGGGACTACCTAGGGTGGACCAGTACTTC. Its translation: CASSTGLPRVDQYF.

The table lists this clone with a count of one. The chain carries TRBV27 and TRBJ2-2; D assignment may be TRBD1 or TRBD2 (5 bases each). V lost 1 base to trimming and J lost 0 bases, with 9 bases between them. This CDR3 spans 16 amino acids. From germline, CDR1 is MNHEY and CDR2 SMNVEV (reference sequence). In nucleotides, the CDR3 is TGTGCCAGCAGTTTATTTGGGGGATCGAACACCGGGGAGCTGTTTTTT. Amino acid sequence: CASSLFGGSNTGELFF.

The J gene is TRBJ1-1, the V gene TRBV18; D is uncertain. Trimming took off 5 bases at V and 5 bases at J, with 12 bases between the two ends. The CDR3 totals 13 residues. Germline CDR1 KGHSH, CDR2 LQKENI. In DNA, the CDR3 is TGTGCCAGCTCATATACGGAGAGGACTGAAGCTTTCTTT. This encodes CASSYTERTEAFF.

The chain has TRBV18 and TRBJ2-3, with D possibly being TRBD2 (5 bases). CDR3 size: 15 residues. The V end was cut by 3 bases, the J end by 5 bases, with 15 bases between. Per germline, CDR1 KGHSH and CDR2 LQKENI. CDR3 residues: CASSPNRAGGDTQYF. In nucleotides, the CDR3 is TGTGCCAGCTCACCTAATCGGGCCGGAGGAGATACGCAGTATTTT.

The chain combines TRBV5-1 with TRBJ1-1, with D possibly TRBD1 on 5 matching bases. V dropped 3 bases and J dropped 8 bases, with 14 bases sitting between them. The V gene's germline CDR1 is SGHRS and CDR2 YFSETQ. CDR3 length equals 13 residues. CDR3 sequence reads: CASSYDTGLEAFF. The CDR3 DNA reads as TGCGCCAGCAGCTACGACACGGGGCTGGAAGCTTTCTTT.

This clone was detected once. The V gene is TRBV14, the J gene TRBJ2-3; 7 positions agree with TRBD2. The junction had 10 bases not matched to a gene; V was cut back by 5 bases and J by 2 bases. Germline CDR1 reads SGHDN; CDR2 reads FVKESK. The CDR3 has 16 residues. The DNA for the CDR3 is TGTGCCAGCAGCGCAGCCCGGGACTACCTCACAGATACGCAGTATTTT. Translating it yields CASSAARDYLTDTQYF.

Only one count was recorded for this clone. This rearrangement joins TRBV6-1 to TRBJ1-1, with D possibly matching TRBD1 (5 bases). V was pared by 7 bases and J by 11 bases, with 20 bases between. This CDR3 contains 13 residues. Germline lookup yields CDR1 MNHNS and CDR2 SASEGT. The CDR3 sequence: CASISDSRSEAFF. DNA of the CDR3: TGTGCCAGCATTTCTGACAGCCGGAGCGAGGCTTTCTTT.

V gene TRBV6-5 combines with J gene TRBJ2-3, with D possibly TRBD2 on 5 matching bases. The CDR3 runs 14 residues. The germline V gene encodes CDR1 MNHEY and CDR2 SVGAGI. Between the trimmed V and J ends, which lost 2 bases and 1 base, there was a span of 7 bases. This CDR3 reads CASSYRAGTDTQYF. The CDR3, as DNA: TGTGCCAGCAGTTACCGAGCGGGCACAGATACGCAGTATTTT.

CDR3 region: CASRGYNEQFF. As DNA, the CDR3 is TGCGCCTCCCGGGGCTACAATGAGCAGTTCTTC. This chain uses TRBV5-1 with TRBJ2-1, with D possibly TRBD2 on 5 matching bases. The CDR3 length is 11 residues. Per the germline V gene, CDR1 is SGHRS and CDR2 is YFSETQ. V lost 10 bases to trimming and J lost 3 bases, with 8 bases between them. The full variable domain, its missing parts supplied by reference TRBV5-1 and TRBJ2-1, is KAGVTQTPRYLIKTRGQQVTLSCSPISGHRSVSWYQQTPGQGLQFLFEYFSETQRNKGNFPGRFSGRQFSNSRSEMNVSTLELGDSALYLCASRGYNEQFFGPGTRLTVL.

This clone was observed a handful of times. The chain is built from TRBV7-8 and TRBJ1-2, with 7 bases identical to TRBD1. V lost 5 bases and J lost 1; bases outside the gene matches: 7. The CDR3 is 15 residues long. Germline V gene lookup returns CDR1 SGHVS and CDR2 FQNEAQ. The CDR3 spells CASSPRDSFNYGYTF. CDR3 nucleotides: TGTGCCAGCAGCCCCCGGGACAGTTTTAACTATGGCTACACCTTC.

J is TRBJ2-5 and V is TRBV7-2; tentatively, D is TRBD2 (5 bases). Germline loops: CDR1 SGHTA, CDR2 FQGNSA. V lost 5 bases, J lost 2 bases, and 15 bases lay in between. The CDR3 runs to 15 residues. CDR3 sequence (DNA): TGTGCCAGCAGCCGCTGGGAGCGGTTTCAAGAGACCCAGTACTTC. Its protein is CASSRWERFQETQYF.

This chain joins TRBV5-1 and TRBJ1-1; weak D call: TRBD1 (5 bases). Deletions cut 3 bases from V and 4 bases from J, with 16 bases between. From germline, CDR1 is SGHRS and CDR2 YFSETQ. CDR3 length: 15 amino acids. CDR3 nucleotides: TGCGCCAGCAGCTCGAATCGCGGGGGTGGCACTGAAGCTTTCTTT. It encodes CASSSNRGGGTEAFF.

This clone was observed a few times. The CDR3 DNA reads as TGTGCCAGCAGTGAGTTCCAAGGAGCTTACAATGAGCAGTTCTTC. Its protein product is CASSEFQGAYNEQFF. This chain connects TRBV2 to TRBJ2-1; no clear D gene. V was cut by 3 bases and J by 4 bases, with 13 bases left in between. Germline loops: CDR1 SNHLY, CDR2 FYNNEI. The CDR3 has 15 residues.

This CDR3 is CASSLSSSPLHF. CDR3 sequence (DNA): TGTGCCAGCAGTTTATCGAGCTCACCCCTCCACTTT. The chain uses TRBV28 and TRBJ1-6; no clear D. Germline-derived CDR1 and CDR2 are MDHEN and SYDVKM. The CDR3 contains 12 residues. V gave up 1 base and J gave up 10 bases, with 5 bases separating them.

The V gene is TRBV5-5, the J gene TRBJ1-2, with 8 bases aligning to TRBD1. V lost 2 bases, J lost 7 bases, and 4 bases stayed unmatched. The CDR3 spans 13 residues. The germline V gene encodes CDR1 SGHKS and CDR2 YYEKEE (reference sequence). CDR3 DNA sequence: TGTGCCAGCAGCTTAGGGACAGGCCTTGGCTACACCTTC. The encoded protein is CASSLGTGLGYTF.